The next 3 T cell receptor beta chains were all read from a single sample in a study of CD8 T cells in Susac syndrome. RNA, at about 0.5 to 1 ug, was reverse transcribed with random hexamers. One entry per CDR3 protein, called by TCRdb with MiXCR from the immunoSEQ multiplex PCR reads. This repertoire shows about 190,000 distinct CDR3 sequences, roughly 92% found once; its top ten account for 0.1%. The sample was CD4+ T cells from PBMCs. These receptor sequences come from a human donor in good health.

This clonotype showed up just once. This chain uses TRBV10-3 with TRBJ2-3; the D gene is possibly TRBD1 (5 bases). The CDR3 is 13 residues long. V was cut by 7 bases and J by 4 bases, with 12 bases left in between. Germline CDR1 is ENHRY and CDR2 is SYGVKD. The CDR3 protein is CAITAGKSDTQYF. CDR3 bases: TGTGCCATCACCGCAGGGAAGTCAGATACGCAGTATTTT.

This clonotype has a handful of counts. The DNA for the CDR3 is TGTGCCAGTGATGACAGAAATCAGCCCCAGCATTTT. Translating it yields CASDDRNQPQHF. This chain connects TRBV19 to TRBJ1-5; D may be TRBD1 (5 bases). Germline-derived CDR1 and CDR2 are LNHDA and SQIVND (reference sequence). V shed 8 bases and J shed 4 bases, with 9 bases lying between them. The CDR3 loop spans 12 amino acids.

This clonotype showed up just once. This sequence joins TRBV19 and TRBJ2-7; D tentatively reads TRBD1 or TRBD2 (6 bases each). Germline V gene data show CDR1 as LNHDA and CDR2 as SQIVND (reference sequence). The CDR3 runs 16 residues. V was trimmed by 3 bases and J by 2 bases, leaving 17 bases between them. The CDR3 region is CASSIGIGGLPYEQYF. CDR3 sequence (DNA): TGTGCCAGTAGTATCGGGATAGGGGGACTTCCCTACGAGCAGTACTTC.